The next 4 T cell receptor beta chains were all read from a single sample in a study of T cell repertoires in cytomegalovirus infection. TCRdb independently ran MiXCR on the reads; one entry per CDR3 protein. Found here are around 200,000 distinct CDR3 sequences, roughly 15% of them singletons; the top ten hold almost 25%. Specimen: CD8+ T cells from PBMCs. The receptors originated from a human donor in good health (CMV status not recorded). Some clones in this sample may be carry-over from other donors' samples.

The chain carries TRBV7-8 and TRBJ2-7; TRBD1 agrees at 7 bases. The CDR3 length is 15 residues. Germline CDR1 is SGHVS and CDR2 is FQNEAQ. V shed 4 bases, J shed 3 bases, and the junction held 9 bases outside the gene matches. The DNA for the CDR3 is TGTGCCAGCAGCTCCGTCGGGACAGTCTTCTACGAGCAGTACTTC. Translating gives CASSSVGTVFYEQYF.

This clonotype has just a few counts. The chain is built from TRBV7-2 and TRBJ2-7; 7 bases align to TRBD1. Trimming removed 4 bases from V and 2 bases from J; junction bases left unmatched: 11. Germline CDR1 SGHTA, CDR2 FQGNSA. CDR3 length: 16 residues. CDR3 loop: CASSSSQGEPTYEQYF. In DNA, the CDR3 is TGTGCCAGCAGCTCCTCGCAGGGGGAGCCAACCTACGAGCAGTACTTC.

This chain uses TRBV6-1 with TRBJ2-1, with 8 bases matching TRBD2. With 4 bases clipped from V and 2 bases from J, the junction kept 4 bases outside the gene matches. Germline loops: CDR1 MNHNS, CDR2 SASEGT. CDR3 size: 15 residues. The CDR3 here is CASSAQRGPYNEQFF. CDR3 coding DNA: TGTGCCAGCAGTGCCCAGCGGGGGCCCTACAATGAGCAGTTCTTC.

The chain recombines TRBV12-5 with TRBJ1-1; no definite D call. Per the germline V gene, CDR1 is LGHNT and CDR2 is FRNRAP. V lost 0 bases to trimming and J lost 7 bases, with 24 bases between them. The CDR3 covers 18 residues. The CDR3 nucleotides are TGTGCTAGTGGTTTGGTACAAGATAGTACTCTCAACACTGGTGAAGCTTTCTTT. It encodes CASGLVQDSTLNTGEAFF.